This TCR beta chain originates from a study of cytomegalovirus exposure and HLA in healthy donors. Notes on the study in general: A later examination showed that TCR association rates differed by HLA locus, with DRB1 most and HLA-C fewest.

The PCR used 60 Vbeta and 13 Jbeta primers. Profiled with immunoSEQ multiplex PCR; TCRdb holds only in-frame clones, not every one. The profile shows some 150,000 clones, around 79% of them singletons. The germline CDR1 and CDR2 sequences are MNHEY and SMNVEV (reference sequence). The CDR3 spans 13 residues. On this clone: The antigen remains undetermined. The same CDR3 also results from other DNA sequences found in this sample.

The TCR originated in a woman between 40 and 55 years old in good health and CMV-seronegative. This chain connects TRBV27 to TRBJ2-7, with D maybe TRBD2 (6 bases). The sample comprised PBMCs. The CDR3, as DNA: TGTGCTAGCCGGGGGTGGGGAACCTACGAGCAGTACTTC. Its translation: CASRGWGTYEQYF.